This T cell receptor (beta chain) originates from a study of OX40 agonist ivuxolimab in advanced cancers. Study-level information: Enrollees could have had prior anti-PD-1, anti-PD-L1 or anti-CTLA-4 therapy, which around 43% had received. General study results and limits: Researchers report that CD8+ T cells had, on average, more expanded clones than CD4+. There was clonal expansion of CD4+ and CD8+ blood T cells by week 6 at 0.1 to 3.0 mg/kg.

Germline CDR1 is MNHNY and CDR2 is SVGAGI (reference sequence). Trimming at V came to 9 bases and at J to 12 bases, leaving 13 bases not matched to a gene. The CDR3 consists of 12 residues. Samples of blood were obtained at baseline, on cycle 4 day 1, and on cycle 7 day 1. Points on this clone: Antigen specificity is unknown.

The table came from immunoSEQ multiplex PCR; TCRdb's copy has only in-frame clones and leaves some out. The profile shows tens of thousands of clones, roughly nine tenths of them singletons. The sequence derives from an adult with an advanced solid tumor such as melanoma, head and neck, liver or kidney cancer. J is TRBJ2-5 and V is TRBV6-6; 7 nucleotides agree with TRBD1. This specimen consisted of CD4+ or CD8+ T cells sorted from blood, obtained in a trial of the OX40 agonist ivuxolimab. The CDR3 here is CASKGADWTEYF. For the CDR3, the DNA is TGTGCCAGTAAGGGGGCGGACTGGACGGAGTACTTC.